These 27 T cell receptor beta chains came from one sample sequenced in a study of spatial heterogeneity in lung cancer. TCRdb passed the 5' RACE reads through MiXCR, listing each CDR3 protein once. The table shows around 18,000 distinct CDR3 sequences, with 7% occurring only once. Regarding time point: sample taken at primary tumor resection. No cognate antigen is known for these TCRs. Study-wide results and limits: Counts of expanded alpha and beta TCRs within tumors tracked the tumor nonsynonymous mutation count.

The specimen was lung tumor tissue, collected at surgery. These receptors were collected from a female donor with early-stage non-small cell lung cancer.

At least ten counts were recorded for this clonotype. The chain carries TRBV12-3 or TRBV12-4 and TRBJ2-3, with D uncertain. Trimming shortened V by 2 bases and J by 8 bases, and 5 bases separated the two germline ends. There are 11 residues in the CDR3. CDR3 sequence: CASSLLGTQYF. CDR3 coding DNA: TGTGCCAGCAGTTTATTGGGTACGCAGTATTTT.

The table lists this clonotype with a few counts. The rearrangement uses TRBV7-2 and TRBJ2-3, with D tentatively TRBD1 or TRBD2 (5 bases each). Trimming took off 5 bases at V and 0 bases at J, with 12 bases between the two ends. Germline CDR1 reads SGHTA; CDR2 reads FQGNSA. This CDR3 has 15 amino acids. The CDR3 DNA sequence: TGTGCCAGCAGCCTTCGGGACCGGAGCACAGATACGCAGTATTTT. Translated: CASSLRDRSTDTQYF. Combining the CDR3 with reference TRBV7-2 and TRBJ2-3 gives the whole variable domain GAGVSQSPSNKVTEKGKDVELRCDPISGHTALYWYRQSLGQGLEFLIYFQGNSAPDKSGLPSDRFSAERTGGSVSTLTIQRTQQEDSAVYLCASSLRDRSTDTQYFGPGTRLTVL.

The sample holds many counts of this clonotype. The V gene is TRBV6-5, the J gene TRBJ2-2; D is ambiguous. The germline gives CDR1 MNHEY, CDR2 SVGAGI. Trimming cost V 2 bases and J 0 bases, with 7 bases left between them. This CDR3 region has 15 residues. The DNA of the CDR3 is TGTGCCAGCAGTTACCAGCCATCGAACACCGGGGAGCTGTTTTTT. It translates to CASSYQPSNTGELFF.

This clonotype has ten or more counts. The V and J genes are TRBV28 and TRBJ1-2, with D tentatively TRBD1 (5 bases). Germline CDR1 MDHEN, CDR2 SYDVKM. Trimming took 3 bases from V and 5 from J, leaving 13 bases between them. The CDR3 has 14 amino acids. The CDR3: CASSFGGSTYGYTF. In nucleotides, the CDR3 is TGTGCCAGCAGTTTTGGGGGTTCGACTTATGGCTACACCTTC.

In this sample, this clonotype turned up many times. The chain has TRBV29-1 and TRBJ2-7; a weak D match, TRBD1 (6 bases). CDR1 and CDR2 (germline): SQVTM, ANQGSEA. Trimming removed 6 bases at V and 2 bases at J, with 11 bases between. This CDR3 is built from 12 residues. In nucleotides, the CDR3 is TGCAGCGTGAGCAGGGGCACCTACGAGCAGTACTTC. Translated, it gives CSVSRGTYEQYF.

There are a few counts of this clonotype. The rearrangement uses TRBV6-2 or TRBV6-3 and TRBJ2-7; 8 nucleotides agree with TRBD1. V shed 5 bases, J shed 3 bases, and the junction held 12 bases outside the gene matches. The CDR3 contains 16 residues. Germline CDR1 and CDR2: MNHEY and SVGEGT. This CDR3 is CASSQEGPGQVYEQYF. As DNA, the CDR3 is TGTGCCAGCAGTCAAGAAGGACCGGGACAGGTCTACGAGCAGTACTTC.

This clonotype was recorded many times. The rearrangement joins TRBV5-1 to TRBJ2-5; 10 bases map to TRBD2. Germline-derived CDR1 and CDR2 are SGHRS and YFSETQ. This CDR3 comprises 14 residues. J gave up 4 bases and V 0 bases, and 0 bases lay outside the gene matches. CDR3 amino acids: CASSLASGGETQYF. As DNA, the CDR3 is TGCGCCAGCAGCTTGGCTAGCGGGGGAGAGACCCAGTACTTC.

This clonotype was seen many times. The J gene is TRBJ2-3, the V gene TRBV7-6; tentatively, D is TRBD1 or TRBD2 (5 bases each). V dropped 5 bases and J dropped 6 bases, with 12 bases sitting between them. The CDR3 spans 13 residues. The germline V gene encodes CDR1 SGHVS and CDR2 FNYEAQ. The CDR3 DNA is TGTGCCAGCAGCAAATGGGGGAGTGATACGCAGTATTTT. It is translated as CASSKWGSDTQYF.

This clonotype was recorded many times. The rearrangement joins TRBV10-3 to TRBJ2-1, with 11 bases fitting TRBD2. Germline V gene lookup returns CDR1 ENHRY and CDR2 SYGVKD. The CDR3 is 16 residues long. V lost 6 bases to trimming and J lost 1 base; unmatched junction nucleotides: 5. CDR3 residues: CAIRRSGGVSYNEQFF. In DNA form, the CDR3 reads TGTGCCATCAGACGTAGCGGGGGGGTTTCCTACAATGAGCAGTTCTTC.

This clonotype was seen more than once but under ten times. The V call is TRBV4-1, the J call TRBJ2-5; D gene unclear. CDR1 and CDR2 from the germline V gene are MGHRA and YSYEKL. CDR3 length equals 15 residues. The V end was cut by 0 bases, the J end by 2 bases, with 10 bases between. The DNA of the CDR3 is TGCGCCAGCAGCCAAGAGCGACGGGTACAAGAGACCCAGTACTTC. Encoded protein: CASSQERRVQETQYF.

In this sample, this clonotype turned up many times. CDR3 coding DNA: TGTGCCATCAGTGAGTTCATTGGAGCAGATACGCAGTATTTT. Amino acid sequence: CAISEFIGADTQYF. The chain has TRBV10-3 and TRBJ2-3, with no clear D. Germline-derived CDR1 and CDR2 are ENHRY and SYGVKD. Deletions cut 1 base from V and 4 bases from J, with 9 bases between. The CDR3 length is 14 residues.

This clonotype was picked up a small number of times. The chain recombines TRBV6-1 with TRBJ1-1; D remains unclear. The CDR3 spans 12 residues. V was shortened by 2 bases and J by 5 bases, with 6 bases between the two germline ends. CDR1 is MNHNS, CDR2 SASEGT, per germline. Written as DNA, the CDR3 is TGTGCCAGCAGTGAATCTAGGACTGAAGCTTTCTTT. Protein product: CASSESRTEAFF.

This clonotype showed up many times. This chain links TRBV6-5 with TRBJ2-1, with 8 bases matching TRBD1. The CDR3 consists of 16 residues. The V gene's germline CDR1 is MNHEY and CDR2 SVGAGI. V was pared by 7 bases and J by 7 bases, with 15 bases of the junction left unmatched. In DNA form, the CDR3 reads TGTGCCAGCACCCCTCCCGACATAAGGGACAGGAATGAGCAGTTCTTC. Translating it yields CASTPPDIRDRNEQFF.

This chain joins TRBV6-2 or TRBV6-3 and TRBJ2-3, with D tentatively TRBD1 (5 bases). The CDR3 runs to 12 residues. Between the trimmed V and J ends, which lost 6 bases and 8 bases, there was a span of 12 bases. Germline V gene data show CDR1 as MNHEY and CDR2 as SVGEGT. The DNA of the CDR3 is TGTGCCAGCAGCCTGCCAGGGTCTACGCAGTATTTT. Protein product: CASSLPGSTQYF.

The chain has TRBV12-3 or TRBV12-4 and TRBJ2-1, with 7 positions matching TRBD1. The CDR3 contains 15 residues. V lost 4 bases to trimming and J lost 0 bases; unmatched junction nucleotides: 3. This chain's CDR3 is CASSSPGGSYNEQFF. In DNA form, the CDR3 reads TGTGCCAGCAGTTCACCAGGGGGCTCCTACAATGAGCAGTTCTTC.

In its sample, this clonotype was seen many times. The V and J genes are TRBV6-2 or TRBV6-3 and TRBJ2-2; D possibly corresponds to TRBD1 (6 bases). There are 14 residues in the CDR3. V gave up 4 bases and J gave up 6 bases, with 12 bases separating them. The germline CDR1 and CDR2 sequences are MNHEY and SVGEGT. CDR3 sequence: CASSSGTRSGELFF. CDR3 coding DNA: TGTGCCAGCAGTTCGGGGACACGGTCCGGGGAGCTGTTTTTT.

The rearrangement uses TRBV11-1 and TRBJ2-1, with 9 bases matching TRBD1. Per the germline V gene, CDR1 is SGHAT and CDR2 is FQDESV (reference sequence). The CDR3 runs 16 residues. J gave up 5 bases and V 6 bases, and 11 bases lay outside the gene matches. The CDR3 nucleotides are TGTGCCAGCAGTCACCTACAGGGGGCCAAAAACAATGAGCAGTTCTTC. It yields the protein CASSHLQGAKNNEQFF.

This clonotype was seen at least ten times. This chain's CDR3 is CASSLSGTVSSQPQHF. CDR3 nucleotide sequence: TGTGCCAGCAGTTTATCAGGGACAGTCTCTAGTCAGCCCCAGCATTTT. The rearrangement joins TRBV12-3 or TRBV12-4 to TRBJ1-5, with 7 bases aligning to TRBD1. The CDR3 runs to 16 residues. V lost 2 bases, J lost 6 bases, and 10 bases stayed unmatched.

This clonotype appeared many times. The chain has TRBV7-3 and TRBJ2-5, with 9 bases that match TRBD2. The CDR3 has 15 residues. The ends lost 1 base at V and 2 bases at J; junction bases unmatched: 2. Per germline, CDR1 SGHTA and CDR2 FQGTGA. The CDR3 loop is CASSLNAGGQETQYF. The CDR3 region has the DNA TGTGCCAGCAGCTTAAATGCGGGGGGGCAAGAGACCCAGTACTTC.

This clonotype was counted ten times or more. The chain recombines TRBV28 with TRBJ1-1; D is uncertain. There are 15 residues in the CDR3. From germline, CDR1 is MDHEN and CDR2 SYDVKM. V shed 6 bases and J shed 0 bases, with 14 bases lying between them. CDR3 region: CASSLMLDMNTEAFF. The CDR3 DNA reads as TGTGCCAGCAGCCTCATGCTAGACATGAACACTGAAGCTTTCTTT.

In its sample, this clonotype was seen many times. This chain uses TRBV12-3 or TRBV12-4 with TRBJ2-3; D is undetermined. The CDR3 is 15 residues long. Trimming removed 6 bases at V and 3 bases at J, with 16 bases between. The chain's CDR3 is CASSPTSPGTDTQYF. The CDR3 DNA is TGTGCCAGCAGCCCGACGTCCCCCGGGACAGATACGCAGTATTTT.

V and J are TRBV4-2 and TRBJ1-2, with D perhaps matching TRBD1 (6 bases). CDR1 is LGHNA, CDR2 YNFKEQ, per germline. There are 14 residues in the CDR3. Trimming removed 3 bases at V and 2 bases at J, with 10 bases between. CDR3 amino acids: CASSQEDRNYGYTF. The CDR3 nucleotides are TGTGCCAGCAGCCAGGAGGACAGAAACTATGGCTACACCTTC.

The CDR3 sequence is CASSRDRRNTEAFF. Written as DNA, the CDR3 is TGTGCCAGCAGTAGGGACAGGAGGAACACTGAAGCTTTCTTT. V and J are TRBV2 and TRBJ1-1; 8 bases map to TRBD1. Germline CDR1 and CDR2: SNHLY and FYNNEI. CDR3 length equals 14 residues. After removal of 5 bases from V and 1 base from J, the junction contained 3 bases not matched to a gene.

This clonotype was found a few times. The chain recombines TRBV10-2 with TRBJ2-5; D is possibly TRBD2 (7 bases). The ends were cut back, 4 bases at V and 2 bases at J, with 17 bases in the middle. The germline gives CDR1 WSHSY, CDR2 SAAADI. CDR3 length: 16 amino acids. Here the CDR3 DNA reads TGCGCCAGCAGTGGGGGGCTAGCGGTCACACAAGAGACCCAGTACTTC. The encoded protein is CASSGGLAVTQETQYF.

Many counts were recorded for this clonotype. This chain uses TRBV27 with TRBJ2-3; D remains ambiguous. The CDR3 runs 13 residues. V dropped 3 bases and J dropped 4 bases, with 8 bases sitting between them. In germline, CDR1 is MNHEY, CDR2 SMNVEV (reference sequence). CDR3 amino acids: CASSFKFADTQYF. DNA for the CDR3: TGTGCCAGCAGTTTTAAGTTCGCAGATACGCAGTATTTT.

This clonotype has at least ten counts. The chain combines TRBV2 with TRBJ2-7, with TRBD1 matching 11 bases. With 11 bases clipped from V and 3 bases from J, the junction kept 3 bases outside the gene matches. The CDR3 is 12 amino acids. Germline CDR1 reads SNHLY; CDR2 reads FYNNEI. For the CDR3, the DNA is TGTGCCGGAGGGACAGGGGGCTACGAGCAGTACTTC. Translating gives CAGGTGGYEQYF.

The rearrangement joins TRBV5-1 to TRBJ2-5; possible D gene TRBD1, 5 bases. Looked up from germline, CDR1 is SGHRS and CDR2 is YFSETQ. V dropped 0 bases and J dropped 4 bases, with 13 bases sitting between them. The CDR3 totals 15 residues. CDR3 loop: CASSLGQPPLETQYF. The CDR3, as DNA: TGCGCCAGCAGCTTGGGACAGCCTCCCCTAGAGACCCAGTACTTC. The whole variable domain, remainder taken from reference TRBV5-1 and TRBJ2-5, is KAGVTQTPRYLIKTRGQQVTLSCSPISGHRSVSWYQQTPGQGLQFLFEYFSETQRNKGNFPGRFSGRQFSNSRSEMNVSTLELGDSALYLCASSLGQPPLETQYFGPGTRLLVL.